These 21 T cell receptor beta chains share one sample of origin, sequenced in a study of cytomegalovirus exposure and HLA in healthy donors. The method was immunoSEQ multiplex PCR; TCRdb's version includes in-frame clones alone and lacks a portion of them. The sample records 60,000 to 75,000 clones, 95% being singletons. Input material: PBMCs. The origin of the receptors is a woman under 30 in good health and CMV-seropositive.

This clone has a single count. The chain joins TRBV7-2 to TRBJ1-3; unclear D gene. Germline CDR1 is SGHTA and CDR2 is FQGNSA. The V end lost 3 bases, the J end lost 7 bases, and 13 bases lay between the germline ends. The CDR3 is 14 amino acids. The CDR3 here is CASSLTRGINTIYF. The CDR3, as DNA: TGTGCCAGCAGCTTGACCCGAGGGATTAACACCATATATTTT.

The chain uses TRBV4-2 and TRBJ2-5; 12 bases fit TRBD2. The CDR3 has 19 residues. Per germline, CDR1 LGHNA and CDR2 YNFKEQ. V lost 0 bases to trimming and J lost 9 bases; unmatched junction nucleotides: 17. DNA of the CDR3: TGTGCCAGCAGCCAAGATTATAGGAGGGCTAGCGGGGGGGCGGTGTCCCAGTACTTC. Encoded protein: CASSQDYRRASGGAVSQYF.

The rearrangement links TRBV6-6 to TRBJ1-2; weak D call: TRBD1 (6 bases). Germline V lookup: CDR1 MNHNY, CDR2 SVGAGI (reference sequence). The CDR3 has 13 amino acids. With 7 bases removed from V and 7 bases from J, the gap between germline ends came to 16 bases. The CDR3: CASTNNPGVGYTF. The CDR3 DNA is TGTGCCAGCACAAACAACCCAGGGGTTGGCTACACCTTC.

The chain is built from TRBV4-2 and TRBJ2-3; 8 nucleotides match TRBD2. Germline lookup yields CDR1 LGHNA and CDR2 YNFKEQ. J lost 2 bases, V lost 4 bases, and 20 bases had no gene match. The CDR3 is 20 amino acids. As DNA, the CDR3 is TGTGCCAGCAGCCGAGGTACGGCGGGGGGTATAGCAATTTCCACAGATACGCAGTATTTT. This gives the protein CASSRGTAGGIAISTDTQYF.

The rearrangement links TRBV2 to TRBJ2-7, with 14 nucleotides matching TRBD2. The CDR3 extends over 15 amino acids. The J segment lost 9 bases and the V segment lost 5 bases, leaving 9 bases of the junction unmatched. Germline CDR1 and CDR2: SNHLY and FYNNEI. The chain's CDR3 is CASSHPGLAGEVQYF. CDR3 in DNA: TGTGCCAGCAGTCATCCGGGACTAGCGGGAGAGGTGCAGTACTTC.

The V and J genes are TRBV9 and TRBJ2-2; 7 bases map to TRBD2. V dropped 3 bases and J dropped 4; count of bases not matched to a gene: 9. The CDR3 loop spans 16 amino acids. CDR1 and CDR2 from the germline V gene are SGDLS and YYNGEE. This chain's CDR3 is CASSGPSGRGTGELFF. CDR3 DNA sequence: TGTGCCAGCAGCGGTCCTAGCGGTCGTGGCACCGGGGAGCTGTTTTTT.

This chain joins TRBV5-1 and TRBJ2-5; the match to TRBD2 covers 7 bases. This CDR3 spans 13 amino acids. Germline assignment: CDR1 SGHRS and CDR2 YFSETQ. The junction had 3 bases not matched to a gene; V was cut back by 3 bases and J by 4 bases. In DNA, the CDR3 is TGCGCCAGCAGCTCCCGCGGGGGAGAGACCCAGTACTTC. Its translation: CASSSRGGETQYF. The full variable domain, rest sourced from reference TRBV5-1 and TRBJ2-5, is KAGVTQTPRYLIKTRGQQVTLSCSPISGHRSVSWYQQTPGQGLQFLFEYFSETQRNKGNFPGRFSGRQFSNSRSEMNVSTLELGDSALYLCASSSRGGETQYFGPGTRLLVL.

V is TRBV9 and J is TRBJ2-1, with 7 bases lining up with TRBD1. The V and J ends lost 0 bases and 2 bases, in that order; junction bases with no gene match: 2. Per germline, CDR1 SGDLS and CDR2 YYNGEE. CDR3 length equals 15 residues. DNA of the CDR3: TGTGCCAGCAGCGTAGGGGACAGAGCCTACAATGAGCAGTTCTTC. It specifies CASSVGDRAYNEQFF.

The chain has TRBV10-3 and TRBJ2-4; 12 bases map to TRBD1. J was trimmed by 8 bases and V by 3 bases; bases with no gene match: 8. Per germline, CDR1 ENHRY and CDR2 SYGVKD. The CDR3 runs to 16 residues. The DNA of the CDR3 is TGTGCCATCAGTGAAACATCCGGGACAGGGGGCGACATTCAGTACTTC. It specifies CAISETSGTGGDIQYF.

The genes are TRBV28 and TRBJ2-3, with 7 bases matching TRBD2. Germline V lookup: CDR1 MDHEN, CDR2 SYDVKM. This CDR3 is built from 16 residues. J was trimmed by 4 bases and V by 5 bases; bases with no gene match: 12. In DNA, the CDR3 is TGTGCCAGCAGTACCGTTGGGGGGGGAGAAGCAGATACGCAGTATTTT. Translated, it gives CASSTVGGGEADTQYF.

The V gene is TRBV7-2, the J gene TRBJ1-5; no reliable D call. V lost 1 base, J lost 7 bases, and 11 bases lay in between. CDR1 SGHTA and CDR2 FQGNSA come from the germline V gene. This CDR3 comprises 14 residues. CDR3 protein: CASSLVKREQPQHF. Here the CDR3 DNA reads TGTGCCAGCAGCTTAGTCAAGCGAGAGCAGCCCCAGCATTTT.

This chain connects TRBV27 to TRBJ2-1; D might be TRBD2 (7 bases). V gave up 1 base and J gave up 12 bases, with 16 bases separating them. This CDR3 comprises 14 residues. CDR1 is MNHEY and CDR2 is SMNVEV in the germline V gene (reference sequence). CDR3 region: CASSLFGGQGGQFF. CDR3 bases: TGTGCCAGCAGTTTATTCGGGGGGCAAGGTGGGCAGTTCTTC.

J is TRBJ2-3 and V is TRBV11-2; TRBD2 is a possible D gene (6 bases). The V and J ends lost 2 bases and 0 bases respectively, with 9 bases between them. The CDR3 loop spans 15 amino acids. Germline CDR1 is SGHAT and CDR2 is FQNNGV. The CDR3 sequence is CASSLFGTSTDTQYF. The CDR3 nucleotides read TGTGCCAGCAGCTTATTTGGGACTAGCACAGATACGCAGTATTTT.

The chain combines TRBV9 with TRBJ1-2; TRBD1 is a possible D gene (5 bases). In germline, CDR1 is SGDLS, CDR2 YYNGEE. The CDR3 covers 12 residues. Trimming took off 3 bases at V and 4 bases at J, with 7 bases between the two ends. CDR3 protein: CASSAGRYGYTF. The CDR3, as DNA: TGTGCCAGCAGCGCAGGGCGCTATGGCTACACCTTC.

The V call is TRBV2, the J call TRBJ1-2; 7 bases map to TRBD1. The V gene end was trimmed by 7 bases and the J gene end by 5 bases; junction bases not matched to a gene: 4. Germline V gene lookup returns CDR1 SNHLY and CDR2 FYNNEI. The CDR3 length is 12 residues. The CDR3 loop reads CASTTTGYGYTF. The CDR3 DNA sequence: TGTGCCAGCACCACGACAGGGTATGGCTACACCTTC.

A single count supports this clone. The gene calls are TRBV7-9 and TRBJ2-5; 14 bases are a match to TRBD2. This CDR3 spans 16 amino acids. With V trimmed by 1 base and J by 5 bases, 3 bases remained unmatched. Germline CDR1 and CDR2: SEHNR and FQNEAQ (reference sequence). CDR3 sequence (DNA): TGTGCCAGCAGCTTAGGCGGGACTAGCGGGAGTGAGACCCAGTACTTC. Translation: CASSLGGTSGSETQYF.

This sequence joins TRBV2 and TRBJ1-5, with 8 bases aligning to TRBD1. The CDR3 contains 19 residues. The germline V gene has CDR1 SNHLY and CDR2 FYNNEI. Trimming removed 6 bases from V and 3 bases from J; junction bases left unmatched: 19. The CDR3: CASSGWGVDRGEVNQPQHF. The CDR3 DNA sequence: TGTGCCAGCAGCGGTTGGGGGGTAGACAGGGGCGAGGTCAATCAGCCCCAGCATTTT. Complete variable domain (other parts from reference TRBV2 and TRBJ1-5): EPEVTQTPSHQVTQMGQEVILRCVPISNHLYFYWYRQILGQKVEFLVSFYNNEISEKSEIFDDQFSVERPDGSNFTLKIRSTKLEDSAMYFCASSGWGVDRGEVNQPQHFGDGTRLSIL.

The V call is TRBV28, the J call TRBJ1-5, with 7 positions matching TRBD1. Trimming at V came to 8 bases and at J to 2 bases, leaving 6 bases not matched to a gene. The length of the CDR3 is 14 residues. Germline V gene sequence: CDR1 MDHEN, CDR2 SYDVKM. CDR3: CASQGEVGNQPQHF. CDR3 DNA: TGTGCCAGCCAGGGGGAAGTGGGCAATCAGCCCCAGCATTTT.

The chain is built from TRBV7-2 and TRBJ1-2; D is unresolved. The CDR3 has 14 amino acids. Trimming shortened V by 2 bases and J by 6 bases, and 13 bases separated the two germline ends. Germline V gene sequence: CDR1 SGHTA, CDR2 FQGNSA. The chain's CDR3 is CASSLTSGSNGYTF. DNA for the CDR3: TGTGCCAGCAGCTTAACTAGCGGCTCCAATGGCTACACCTTC.

The chain links TRBV9 to TRBJ2-2, with D uncertain. V lost 5 bases to trimming and J lost 3 bases, with 5 bases between them. Germline V gene sequence: CDR1 SGDLS, CDR2 YYNGEE. This CDR3 is built from 12 residues. CDR3 coding DNA: TGTGCCAGCAGACTTGACACCGGGGAGCTGTTTTTT. It codes for CASRLDTGELFF. Looking up the rest from reference TRBV9 and TRBJ2-2 gives the full variable domain: DSGVTQTPKHLITATGQRVTLRCSPRSGDLSVYWYQQSLDQGLQFLIQYYNGEERAKGNILERFSAQQFPDLHSELNLSSLELGDSALYFCASRLDTGELFFGEGSRLTVL.

V and J are TRBV7-9 and TRBJ1-1, with D hard to call. V was shortened by 3 bases and J by 7 bases, with 12 bases between the two germline ends. Germline CDR1 is SEHNR and CDR2 is FQNEAQ (reference sequence). The CDR3 is 13 residues long. The CDR3 here is CASSFQSGGEAFF. CDR3 DNA sequence: TGTGCCAGCAGCTTTCAAAGTGGCGGTGAAGCTTTCTTT.